This T cell receptor beta chain was sequenced during a study of CD8 T cells in ankylosing spondylitis. Findings and limits, study-wide: Blood from ankylosing spondylitis patients appeared to carry a characteristic roughly 8-variant TCR beta motif. Earlier studies detected some motif variants in reactive arthritis synovial fluid and blood. Researchers reportedly found disease-linked clones significantly enriched in matched ankylosing spondylitis synovial fluid.

The sample holds many counts of this clonotype. Its antigen is not known. The V gene lost 1 base and the J gene lost 6 bases, with 18 bases spanning the gap. Germline CDR1 is SQVTM and CDR2 is ANQGSEA. The CDR3 extends over 16 amino acids. MiXCR was run by TCRdb on the 5' RACE reads, yielding one entry per CDR3 protein. The top ten hold more than 14% of the sample, which has roughly 300,000 distinct CDR3 sequences, approximately 8.2% seen once. The chain links TRBV29-1 to TRBJ2-2; tentative D call: TRBD2 (5 bases). Sequencing was done on a sample of blood, either unsorted or a sorted T cell fraction (not recorded which). This TCR derives from a male donor with ankylosing spondylitis. The CDR3 sequence: CSVEVRRRAGAGELFF. The CDR3, as DNA: TGCAGCGTTGAAGTGCGTCGTAGGGCGGGCGCCGGGGAGCTGTTTTTT.